The sequence of this TCR beta chain was determined in a study of beta chain features in type 1 diabetes. Study information: Taken together, all samples contributed around 100,000,000 examined sorted cells.

Isolation of CD4+ naive, central memory, regulatory and stem cell-like memory cells was achieved by sorting via CD45RO/CCR7/CD25/CD127/CD95/CD27. General study results and limits: Moderately but significantly shorter TCRB CDR3s were found in Type 1 diabetes patients in all four CD4+ subsets. Cells carrying high TCR expression could end up over-represented when cDNA is sequenced.

About this clone itself: The antigen is undetermined.

Investigators reverse transcribed all isolated RNA, so they sequenced expressed TCRB transcripts. Sequenced by immunoSEQ multiplex PCR; TCRdb stores in-frame clones only, minus some. The sample contains roughly 260,000 clones, approximately 11% of which appear only once. The germline CDR1 and CDR2 sequences are SGHTA and FQGTGA. V dropped 5 bases and J dropped 1; count of bases not matched to a gene: 7. The CDR3 has 16 amino acids. This rearrangement joins TRBV7-3 to TRBJ2-3, with 9 nucleotides matching TRBD2. This sequence was found in a man aged 25-45 years with type 1 diabetes. The sequenced sample consisted of naive CD4+ T cells from blood. CDR3 region: CASSPHLAGGTDTQYF. CDR3 DNA sequence: TGTGCCAGCAGCCCCCACTTAGCGGGGGGCACAGATACGCAGTATTTT.